Following are 14 T cell receptor beta chains from one sample sequenced in a study of shared clonotypes between healthy human individuals. Clones were read by immunoSEQ multiplex PCR, and TCRdb kept only the in-frame ones, dropping some. The data show some 1.4 million clones, around 97% seen once. Sample: naive CD4+ T cells sorted from blood. As to subset: CD45RA+ positively selected. The receptors originated from a man aged 30 to 39 in good health.

V is TRBV10-3 and J is TRBJ2-2; D ambiguous. This CDR3 contains 12 residues. V was clipped by 6 bases and J by 5 bases, with 7 bases between them. Germline lookup yields CDR1 ENHRY and CDR2 SYGVKD. The CDR3 here is CAIRTATGELFF. CDR3 DNA sequence: TGTGCCATCAGGACGGCTACCGGGGAGCTGTTTTTT.

V gene TRBV9 combines with J gene TRBJ2-3; the D gene is possibly TRBD2 (6 bases). V gave up 0 bases and J gave up 1 base, with 9 bases separating them. This CDR3 is 15 amino acids long. Germline CDR1 SGDLS, CDR2 YYNGEE. The DNA of the CDR3 is TGTGCCAGCAGCGTAGTAGGGGAGGGCACAGATACGCAGTATTTT. Translation: CASSVVGEGTDTQYF. Combining the CDR3 with reference TRBV9 and TRBJ2-3 gives the whole variable domain DSGVTQTPKHLITATGQRVTLRCSPRSGDLSVYWYQQSLDQGLQFLIQYYNGEERAKGNILERFSAQQFPDLHSELNLSSLELGDSALYFCASSVVGEGTDTQYFGPGTRLTVL.

The chain combines TRBV6-1 with TRBJ2-7; D may be TRBD2 (6 bases). The germline CDR1 and CDR2 sequences are MNHNS and SASEGT. The CDR3 length is 13 residues. V was shortened by 6 bases and J by 4 bases, with 13 bases between the two germline ends. As DNA, the CDR3 is TGTGCCAGCAGAAACGGGGGAGGTTACGAGCAGTACTTC. Translating gives CASRNGGGYEQYF.

This clone appeared once. The rearrangement uses TRBV2 and TRBJ2-5, with a tentative D call TRBD1 (6 bases). Germline assignment: CDR1 SNHLY and CDR2 FYNNEI. V lost 10 bases and J 5 bases, leaving 11 bases between the germline ends. The length of the CDR3 is 11 residues. CDR3 in amino acids: CATTGLETQYF. The DNA of the CDR3 is TGTGCCACTACAGGGTTGGAGACCCAGTACTTC.

The chain combines TRBV5-6 with TRBJ2-7; D is undetermined. The germline V and J ends were trimmed by 1 base and 1 base, with 9 bases remaining between them. Germline V gene data show CDR1 as SGHDT and CDR2 as YYEEEE. CDR3 length: 14 amino acids. This CDR3 reads CASSLYSYSYEQYF. In DNA form, the CDR3 reads TGTGCCAGCAGCTTGTATTCATATTCCTACGAGCAGTACTTC.

The chain joins TRBV5-8 to TRBJ2-5; TRBD1 or TRBD2 may be the D gene (6 bases each). Looked up from germline, CDR1 is SGHTS and CDR2 is YDEGEE. V was shortened by 7 bases and J by 5 bases, with 15 bases between the two germline ends. The CDR3 is 13 amino acids. CDR3 nucleotide sequence: TGTGCCAGCCCCTGGTGGGGGGCCGAGACCCAGTACTTC. Translating it yields CASPWWGAETQYF.

This chain links TRBV5-1 with TRBJ2-3, with 9 bases aligning to TRBD2. From germline, CDR1 is SGHRS and CDR2 YFSETQ. The CDR3 contains 17 residues. Trimming at V came to 0 bases and at J to 6 bases, leaving 11 bases not matched to a gene. CDR3 sequence: CASSLGGLAGAEDTQYF. The CDR3 DNA reads TGCGCCAGCAGCTTGGGCGGCTTAGCGGGAGCTGAGGATACGCAGTATTTT. The full variable domain, rest sourced from reference TRBV5-1 and TRBJ2-3, is KAGVTQTPRYLIKTRGQQVTLSCSPISGHRSVSWYQQTPGQGLQFLFEYFSETQRNKGNFPGRFSGRQFSNSRSEMNVSTLELGDSALYLCASSLGGLAGAEDTQYFGPGTRLTVL.

In this sample, this clone turned up once. The V and J genes are TRBV9 and TRBJ2-7; D is possibly TRBD1 (5 bases). Trimming removed 0 bases from V and 3 bases from J, with 10 bases in between. The germline CDR1 and CDR2 sequences are SGDLS and YYNGEE. The CDR3 covers 14 residues. Here the CDR3 DNA reads TGTGCCAGCAGCGTAGAGGGGTGGGGCTACGAGCAGTACTTC. Its protein product is CASSVEGWGYEQYF.

The rearrangement uses TRBV12-5 and TRBJ2-1, with D perhaps assigned TRBD1 or TRBD2 (5 bases each). Germline CDR1 and CDR2: LGHNT and FRNRAP. V was shortened by 8 bases and J by 6 bases, with 11 bases between the two germline ends. The CDR3 is made up of 12 amino acids. The CDR3 is CASLLRGNEQFF. Here the CDR3 DNA reads TGTGCTAGTTTGTTGAGGGGCAATGAGCAGTTCTTC.

The chain employs TRBV6-5 and TRBJ2-7; TRBD2 might be the D (6 bases). The CDR3 consists of 16 residues. CDR1 is MNHEY, CDR2 SVGAGI, per germline. The V gene lost 0 bases and the J gene lost 3 bases, with 15 bases spanning the gap. The DNA for the CDR3 is TGTGCCAGCAGTTACTCTCTTCCGGGACTGAACTACGAGCAGTACTTC. It encodes CASSYSLPGLNYEQYF.

This clone has just one count. V usage is TRBV7-3 and J usage is TRBJ1-1; 8 nucleotides agree with TRBD1. Trimming at V came to 5 bases and at J to 4 bases, leaving 6 bases not matched to a gene. The CDR3 contains 14 residues. The germline V gene encodes CDR1 SGHTA and CDR2 FQGTGA. The CDR3 sequence: CASSPNRGGTEAFF. The DNA of the CDR3 is TGTGCCAGCAGCCCAAACAGGGGGGGCACTGAAGCTTTCTTT. The full variable domain, completed using reference TRBV7-3 and TRBJ1-1, is GAGVSQTPSNKVTEKGKYVELRCDPISGHTALYWYRQSLGQGPEFLIYFQGTGAADDSGLPNDRFFAVRPEGSVSTLKIQRTERGDSAVYLCASSPNRGGTEAFFGQGTRLTVV.

CDR3 amino acids: CASSTKRYEQYF. The CDR3 DNA follows: TGTGCCAGCAGTACCAAGCGGTACGAGCAGTACTTC. V gene TRBV7-9 combines with J gene TRBJ2-7; the D gene is possibly TRBD2 (5 bases). The CDR3 loop spans 12 amino acids. The germline CDR1 and CDR2 sequences are SEHNR and FQNEAQ (reference sequence). Trimming took 6 bases from V and 4 from J, leaving 10 bases between them.

The chain combines TRBV19 with TRBJ2-1, with 7 bases matching TRBD1. This CDR3 has 16 residues. Germline V gene lookup returns CDR1 LNHDA and CDR2 SQIVND (reference sequence). J lost 4 bases, V lost 0 bases, and 6 bases had no gene match. The CDR3 DNA reads TGTGCCAGTAGTATAGATCCAACAGGGGAATACAATGAGCAGTTCTTC. This encodes CASSIDPTGEYNEQFF.

The chain joins TRBV6-6 to TRBJ2-6; D is undetermined. The CDR3 spans 15 residues. CDR1 is MNHNY, CDR2 SVGAGI, per germline (reference sequence). Trimming stripped 2 bases from V and 0 bases from J, with 5 bases between. DNA for the CDR3: TGTGCCAGCAGTTACAGGTCCTCTGGGGCCAACGTCCTGACTTTC. Protein: CASSYRSSGANVLTF.